This T cell receptor beta chain was found in a study of blood T cell repertoires in COVID-19. About the research overall: Sites across the United States, Italy and Spain contributed samples from acute and convalescent COVID-19. PBMCs, B-cell-depleted T cells, or T cells were the source of the cDNA or gDNA that made up the material.

Germline CDR1 SGHTA, CDR2 FQGNSA. The trim removed 3 bases at V and 10 bases at J, leaving 6 bases unmatched. The CDR3 is 14 amino acids. Per the original data handling: Researchers report that nucleated cell counts were estimated from reference gene primer amplification. Produced via immunoSEQ multiplex PCR; TCRdb's table is partial and in-frame only. That table gives V, J and clone size, and the DNA gave D and trimming. The repertoire has over 90,000 clones, roughly 84% of them found once; the top ten carry 12%. The gene calls are TRBV7-2 and TRBJ2-1; TRBD2 agrees at 10 bases. The receptor comes from a human donor in a cohort sampled during active COVID-19. Sequenced: peripheral blood. CDR3 DNA: TGTGCCAGCAGCTTCCGTCCAGCGGGGGGGGAGCAGTTCTTC. Translation: CASSFRPAGGEQFF.